What follows are 27 T cell receptor beta chains derived from one specimen sequenced in a study of shared T cell receptors in the human thymus. Repertoires were generated with immunoSEQ multiplex PCR, while TCRdb's copy carries only in-frame clones and drops some. The sample consists of 700,000 or so clones, 70% to 90% of them appearing once. These sequences were also reported in another study, on human thymus T cells.

What was sequenced was thymocytes. Every receptor here comes from a girl less than two years old with a congenital heart defect.

The chain employs TRBV18 and TRBJ2-1; 8 bases align to TRBD2. The CDR3 loop spans 16 amino acids. V was clipped by 2 bases and J by 5 bases; unmatched bases: 8. CDR1 is KGHSH, CDR2 LQKENI, per germline. CDR3 residues: CASSPRLAGDDNEQFF. In DNA, the CDR3 is TGTGCCAGCTCACCAAGGCTAGCGGGCGACGACAATGAGCAGTTCTTC.

The rearrangement joins TRBV7-9 to TRBJ2-7, with a tentative D call TRBD1 (7 bases). Germline assignment: CDR1 SEHNR and CDR2 FQNEAQ (reference sequence). This CDR3 comprises 15 residues. Trimming shortened V by 5 bases and J by 9 bases, and 23 bases separated the two germline ends. The CDR3 loop is CASSPWGDSSVGQYF. In DNA, the CDR3 is TGTGCCAGCAGCCCTTGGGGGGACAGTTCAGTCGGGCAGTACTTC.

This sequence joins TRBV18 and TRBJ2-5, with D perhaps TRBD2 (6 bases). The CDR3 loop spans 14 amino acids. Between the trimmed V and J ends, which lost 0 bases and 5 bases, there was a span of 10 bases. Germline lookup yields CDR1 KGHSH and CDR2 LQKENI. CDR3 sequence: CASSPPEGWETQYF. In DNA form, the CDR3 reads TGTGCCAGCTCACCACCGGAGGGTTGGGAGACCCAGTACTTC.

V usage is TRBV5-1 and J usage is TRBJ2-1, with a possible D match to TRBD1 (5 bases). Germline V gene lookup returns CDR1 SGHRS and CDR2 YFSETQ. This CDR3 spans 16 amino acids. Between the trimmed V and J ends, which lost 0 bases and 1 base, there was a span of 11 bases. The CDR3 spells CASSLDGAGSYNEQFF. In DNA form, the CDR3 reads TGCGCCAGCAGCTTGGATGGGGCCGGTTCCTACAATGAGCAGTTCTTC. The whole variable domain, filled in from reference TRBV5-1 and TRBJ2-1, reads KAGVTQTPRYLIKTRGQQVTLSCSPISGHRSVSWYQQTPGQGLQFLFEYFSETQRNKGNFPGRFSGRQFSNSRSEMNVSTLELGDSALYLCASSLDGAGSYNEQFFGPGTRLTVL.

The J gene is TRBJ2-6, the V gene TRBV6-1; D is undetermined. Germline loops: CDR1 MNHNS, CDR2 SASEGT. The length of the CDR3 is 17 residues. V lost 0 bases and J 3 bases, leaving 12 bases between the germline ends. The CDR3 sequence: CASSEALEISGANVLTF. The CDR3, as DNA: TGTGCCAGCAGTGAAGCGCTCGAGATAAGTGGGGCCAACGTCCTGACTTTC.

The V gene is TRBV9, the J gene TRBJ1-2; TRBD1 might be the D (6 bases). This CDR3 comprises 15 residues. Looked up from germline, CDR1 is SGDLS and CDR2 is YYNGEE. Deletions cut 6 bases from V and 10 bases from J, with 25 bases between. The CDR3 here is CASTPYSREGDVYTF. In nucleotides, the CDR3 is TGTGCCAGCACCCCTTACTCACGAGAGGGGGATGTCTACACCTTC.

In regard to this clone: The missing conserved phenylalanine or tryptophan at the end of this CDR3 makes a read error likely. No DNA is shown, since the ends of the CDR3 on it are uncertain; the CDR3 is the one TCRdb lists. This CDR3 is CASSHRGEAASICL. The rearrangement joins TRBV4-3 to TRBJ1-2. Germline loops: CDR1 LGHNA, CDR2 YSLEER. Including both end residues, the CDR3 is 14 amino acids long.

This clone was seen a few times. Other DNA sequences in this specimen translate into the identical CDR3. The CDR3: CASSQQGNYGYTF. For the CDR3, the DNA is TGCGCCAGCAGCCAGCAGGGTAACTATGGCTACACCTTC. The chain uses TRBV4-1 and TRBJ1-2; D is perhaps TRBD1 (5 bases). The germline CDR1 and CDR2 sequences are MGHRA and YSYEKL. The CDR3 loop spans 13 amino acids. V lost 3 bases to trimming and J lost 1 base, with 6 bases between them.

This sequence joins TRBV10-2 and TRBJ2-1; weak D call: TRBD2 (6 bases). Germline V gene data show CDR1 as WSHSY and CDR2 as SAAADI. CDR3 length: 15 residues. V gave up 4 bases and J gave up 0 bases, with 10 bases separating them. CDR3 nucleotide sequence: TGCGCCAGCAGTGGGACTACAAGCTCCTACAATGAGCAGTTCTTC. This encodes CASSGTTSSYNEQFF.

This chain joins TRBV7-2 and TRBJ2-3; D not certain. The CDR3 totals 15 residues. V was clipped by 1 base and J by 4 bases, with 12 bases between them. CDR1 is SGHTA, CDR2 FQGNSA, per germline. Here the CDR3 DNA reads TGTGCCAGCAGCTTAGGGTCGACAACGGCAGATACGCAGTATTTT. Translating it yields CASSLGSTTADTQYF.

The chain employs TRBV4-1 and TRBJ2-3; 7 bases align to TRBD2. Unmatched junction bases numbered 3, after V lost 1 base and J lost 2 bases. CDR1 is MGHRA, CDR2 YSYEKL, per germline. The CDR3 spans 15 residues. The DNA of the CDR3 is TGCGCCAGCAGCCAAGGGGACTACCACACAGATACGCAGTATTTT. Its translation is CASSQGDYHTDTQYF.

V and J are TRBV5-1 and TRBJ1-1; D may be TRBD1 (6 bases). The germline CDR1 and CDR2 sequences are SGHRS and YFSETQ. The CDR3 is 15 residues long. V was pared by 4 bases and J by 2 bases, with 15 bases between. CDR3 nucleotides: TGCGCCAGCAGCACAGGGACGGGCTACAACACTGAAGCTTTCTTT. Its translation: CASSTGTGYNTEAFF.

The chain has TRBV27 and TRBJ2-1; 10 positions match TRBD2. The V gene's germline CDR1 is MNHEY and CDR2 SMNVEV (reference sequence). The CDR3 extends over 17 amino acids. Germline trimming cut 8 bases from V and 2 bases from J; bases unmatched to any gene: 12. The DNA of the CDR3 is TGTGCCAGCTTGAGCGGGGGGGCCCAACACGCCTACAATGAGCAGTTCTTC. Translation gives CASLSGGAQHAYNEQFF.

The rearrangement uses TRBV5-1 and TRBJ2-3; 9 bases match TRBD1. CDR1 and CDR2 from the germline V gene are SGHRS and YFSETQ. The CDR3 has 14 amino acids. V gave up 7 bases and J gave up 2 bases; unmatched junction bases: 5. The CDR3 spells CASGRDRATDTQYF. The CDR3 DNA reads as TGCGCCAGCGGCCGGGACAGGGCCACAGATACGCAGTATTTT.

This rearrangement joins TRBV5-4 to TRBJ2-5, with TRBD1 matching over 8 bases. V lost 6 bases, J lost 3 bases, and 13 bases stayed unmatched. The CDR3 has 16 residues. Germline V gene data show CDR1 as SGHNT and CDR2 as YYREEE (reference sequence). The CDR3 DNA follows: TGTGCCAGCACCAAAACGGGCAGGGGGCTTGAAGAGACCCAGTACTTC. Its protein product is CASTKTGRGLEETQYF.

This clone was seen more than once but under ten times. The rearrangement links TRBV28 to TRBJ1-3; perhaps TRBD1 as D (5 bases). Trimming took off 6 bases at V and 1 base at J, with 16 bases between the two ends. The CDR3 contains 16 residues. CDR1 is MDHEN and CDR2 is SYDVKM in the germline V gene. This CDR3 reads CASRTRVAASGNTIYF. CDR3 bases: TGTGCCAGCAGGACCAGGGTAGCGGCGTCTGGAAACACCATATATTTT.

The gene calls are TRBV27 and TRBJ1-4, with 9 bases identical to TRBD1. The CDR3 runs 13 residues. CDR1 and CDR2 (germline): MNHEY, SMNVEV (reference sequence). Germline trimming cut 6 bases from V and 11 bases from J; bases unmatched to any gene: 7. CDR3 loop: CASRSTGGGKLFF. The CDR3 bases are TGTGCCAGCAGATCGACAGGGGGTGGGAAACTGTTTTTT.

The gene calls are TRBV5-5 and TRBJ2-7, with D possibly matching TRBD1 (5 bases). The CDR3 is 14 amino acids. V was pared by 2 bases and J by 2 bases, with 11 bases between. The germline V gene encodes CDR1 SGHKS and CDR2 YYEKEE (reference sequence). The CDR3, as DNA: TGTGCCAGCAGCTTTTCCAAACAGGCCTACGAGCAGTACTTC. This translates into CASSFSKQAYEQYF.

This clone came up once. This chain uses TRBV5-1 with TRBJ1-6; 10 nucleotides align to TRBD1. The CDR3 spans 14 residues. Germline V lookup: CDR1 SGHRS, CDR2 YFSETQ. With 3 bases clipped from V and 8 bases from J, the junction kept 2 bases outside the gene matches. The CDR3 DNA is TGCGCCAGCAGCTCGACAGGGGGCGATTCACCCCTCCACTTT. Amino acid sequence: CASSSTGGDSPLHF.

The rearrangement links TRBV5-6 to TRBJ2-3; D not resolved. CDR1 is SGHDT and CDR2 is YYEEEE in the germline V gene. Trimming left V 3 bases short and J 0 bases short, with 5 bases between. The CDR3 is 13 amino acids. For the CDR3, the DNA is TGTGCCAGCAGCTGCACTAGCACAGATACGCAGTATTTT. This sequence encodes CASSCTSTDTQYF.

The chain couples TRBV6-1 to TRBJ1-1, with TRBD1 matching 7 bases. CDR3 length equals 17 residues. Germline V gene lookup returns CDR1 MNHNS and CDR2 SASEGT. V dropped 4 bases and J dropped 0; count of bases not matched to a gene: 11. The CDR3 loop is CASSVQGPRWVNTEAFF. Written as DNA, the CDR3 is TGTGCCAGCAGTGTACAGGGGCCGCGTTGGGTGAACACTGAAGCTTTCTTT.

The chain links TRBV4-1 to TRBJ2-2; the D gene is possibly TRBD1 (5 bases). This CDR3 has 14 amino acids. In germline, CDR1 is MGHRA, CDR2 YSYEKL. With 3 bases removed from V and 5 bases from J, the gap between germline ends came to 10 bases. CDR3 sequence reads: CASSQGLETGELFF. DNA for the CDR3: TGCGCCAGCAGCCAGGGGCTGGAAACCGGGGAGCTGTTTTTT.

This clone came up once. In DNA, the CDR3 is TGTGCCAGCAGTTTCCCCGGGACTAGCGGCAATGAGCAGTTCTTC. Translating gives CASSFPGTSGNEQFF. The V and J genes are TRBV6-5 and TRBJ2-1; 11 bases are shared with TRBD2. Germline V gives CDR1 MNHEY, CDR2 SVGAGI. With 4 bases clipped from V and 6 bases from J, the junction kept 5 bases outside the gene matches. This CDR3 comprises 15 residues.

The V and J genes are TRBV5-8 and TRBJ2-3; TRBD2 is a possible D gene (7 bases). The CDR3 totals 16 residues. The V end was cut by 3 bases, the J end by 5 bases, with 19 bases between. CDR1 is SGHTS, CDR2 YDEGEE, per germline. This CDR3 is CASSSPLGGGGDTQYF. The CDR3 nucleotides read TGTGCCAGCAGCTCACCTTTGGGGGGGGGCGGAGATACGCAGTATTTT.

V is TRBV11-2 and J is TRBJ2-7, with D unclear. Germline CDR1 reads SGHAT; CDR2 reads FQNNGV. Trimming cost V 1 base and J 2 bases, with 18 bases left between them. The CDR3 spans 17 residues. CDR3 DNA sequence: TGTGCCAGCAGCTTAGTGACCCCTCGGGTGACCCCCTACGAGCAGTACTTC. It translates to CASSLVTPRVTPYEQYF.

The chain employs TRBV5-6 and TRBJ1-5; D call uncertain. There are 14 residues in the CDR3. The germline gives CDR1 SGHDT, CDR2 YYEEEE. V lost 0 bases and J 7 bases, leaving 11 bases between the germline ends. CDR3 residues: CASSLGASGQPQHF. The DNA of the CDR3 is TGTGCCAGCAGCTTGGGGGCGTCCGGACAGCCCCAGCATTTT. Supplemented by reference TRBV5-6 and TRBJ1-5, the full variable domain reads DAGVTQSPTHLIKTRGQQVTLRCSPKSGHDTVSWYQQALGQGPQFIFQYYEEEERQRGNFPDRFSGHQFPNYSSELNVNALLLGDSALYLCASSLGASGQPQHFGDGTRLSIL.

This chain joins TRBV12-5 and TRBJ2-7; 7 bases map to TRBD2. The CDR3 loop spans 11 amino acids. From germline, CDR1 is LGHNT and CDR2 FRNRAP. The J segment lost 7 bases and the V segment lost 6 bases, leaving 3 bases of the junction unmatched. The CDR3 region has the DNA TGTGCTAGTGGCGGGGGGTTGGAGCAGTACTTC. Encoded protein: CASGGGLEQYF.